Described below is a single T cell receptor (beta chain) sequence and its context. This entry is derived from a study of control samples from healthy donors and cancer patients. Sequenced by immunoSEQ multiplex PCR; TCRdb stores in-frame clones only, minus some. The repertoire holds 15,000 to 20,000 clones, with 85% to 90% as singletons. The clonotype was recovered from a man in his fifties or sixties with head and neck cancer. The source material was PBMCs.

The CDR3, as DNA: TGCGCCAGCAGCCAAGATGGCCTAGCGGGGGATGCTGAGACCCAGTACTTC. Encoded protein: CASSQDGLAGDAETQYF. The J gene is TRBJ2-5, the V gene TRBV4-1; 10 bases align to TRBD2. The V segment lost 0 bases and the J segment 5 bases; nucleotides outside the gene matches: 9. Germline CDR1 and CDR2: MGHRA and YSYEKL. The CDR3 has 17 residues.